This is a list of T cell receptor beta chains from one sample in a study of blood T cell repertoires in COVID-19. Only in-frame clones appear in the TCRdb table, and some are missing; sequencing was by immunoSEQ multiplex PCR. The data hold more than 80,000 clones, with less than 95% observed a single time. Sequencing was performed on peripheral blood. Receptors were obtained from a man aged 18 to 29 with COVID-19, enrolled during active disease. The CDR3 runs from the conserved cysteine through the conserved F or W. The order of the fields is D gene, clone size, V gene, CDR3 protein. D genes are given only for firm matches. Clone size is shown for a subset of rows, as once, few, many or a class of expanded clone.

D gene: NA
clone size: NA
V gene: TRBV10-3
CDR3 protein: CAISEPEPSGSNAGELFF

D gene: NA
clone size: NA
V gene: TRBV18
CDR3 protein: CASSPYQGAEETQYF

D gene: TRBD1
clone size: NA
V gene: TRBV9
CDR3 protein: CASSAGTGGYEQYF

D gene: NA
clone size: NA
V gene: TRBV12-3/TRBV12-4
CDR3 protein: CASSVSSLEAFF

D gene: NA
clone size: NA
V gene: TRBV3-1/TRBV3-2
CDR3 protein: CASSQWGDEQFF

D gene: TRBD2
clone size: NA
V gene: TRBV7-9
CDR3 protein: CASSLQVLAGAETQYF

D gene: TRBD1
clone size: NA
V gene: TRBV6-5
CDR3 protein: CASSRGQGRGNTIYF

D gene: NA
clone size: NA
V gene: TRBV9
CDR3 protein: CASSVVSDEQFF

D gene: TRBD1
clone size: once
V gene: TRBV7-9
CDR3 protein: CASSTDRGNTGELFF

D gene: TRBD2
clone size: NA
V gene: TRBV6-2/TRBV6-3
CDR3 protein: CASSNPSAGGPDQYF

D gene: NA
clone size: NA
V gene: TRBV6-5
CDR3 protein: CASRTSVRGRDTQYF

D gene: NA
clone size: NA
V gene: TRBV6-6
CDR3 protein: CASSTGGELFF

D gene: NA
clone size: once
V gene: TRBV19
CDR3 protein: CASSIGGEGEKLLF

D gene: NA
clone size: NA
V gene: TRBV4-3
CDR3 protein: CASSQDREEYNEQFF

D gene: TRBD2
clone size: NA
V gene: TRBV6-1
CDR3 protein: CASSEGIAGPDTQYF

D gene: TRBD1
clone size: NA
V gene: TRBV5-4
CDR3 protein: CASTIIGQGAQETQYF

D gene: TRBD2
clone size: NA
V gene: TRBV2
CDR3 protein: CASSDPGLAGYSYEQYF

D gene: TRBD2
clone size: once
V gene: TRBV5-1
CDR3 protein: CASSRLAGSSYEQYF

D gene: NA
clone size: once
V gene: TRBV4-3
CDR3 protein: CASSPTSGRRSYGYTF

D gene: TRBD2
clone size: NA
V gene: TRBV9
CDR3 protein: CASSGGGGTGELFF

D gene: NA
clone size: NA
V gene: TRBV5-1
CDR3 protein: CASSREEESYGYTF

D gene: TRBD2
clone size: few
V gene: TRBV27
CDR3 protein: CASSYSSGNYNEQFF

D gene: NA
clone size: NA
V gene: TRBV16
CDR3 protein: CASSQDTMNTEAFF

D gene: NA
clone size: NA
V gene: TRBV3-1/TRBV3-2
CDR3 protein: CASSHQGLAQPQHF

D gene: NA
clone size: NA
V gene: TRBV2
CDR3 protein: CASSDLLLNTEAFF

D gene: NA
clone size: NA
V gene: TRBV4-2
CDR3 protein: CASSQEGREDQPQHF

D gene: TRBD1
clone size: NA
V gene: TRBV19
CDR3 protein: CASGTGNSPLHF

D gene: NA
clone size: NA
V gene: TRBV19
CDR3 protein: CASSPGSSGTEAFF

D gene: NA
clone size: NA
V gene: TRBV12-3/TRBV12-4
CDR3 protein: CASSFLREQFF

D gene: TRBD1
clone size: NA
V gene: TRBV28
CDR3 protein: CASSLGAGTGGIYNSPLHF

D gene: TRBD2
clone size: NA
V gene: TRBV11-2
CDR3 protein: CASSLELAGGRDTQYF

D gene: TRBD2
clone size: NA
V gene: TRBV5-8
CDR3 protein: CASSGGIRLAGDEQFF

D gene: NA
clone size: NA
V gene: TRBV10-3
CDR3 protein: CAISAQGLGETQYF

D gene: TRBD2
clone size: once
V gene: TRBV10-3
CDR3 protein: CAIRPGLAGESYEQYF

D gene: TRBD1
clone size: NA
V gene: TRBV6-5
CDR3 protein: CASSYSGTDYNEQFF

D gene: TRBD2
clone size: NA
V gene: TRBV6-1
CDR3 protein: CASSEGTSTGELFF

D gene: NA
clone size: once
V gene: TRBV7-2
CDR3 protein: CASSLSGGNQPQHF

D gene: TRBD2
clone size: NA
V gene: TRBV18
CDR3 protein: CASFTGRAPETQYF

D gene: NA
clone size: NA
V gene: TRBV28
CDR3 protein: CASSERPDRSYNSPLHF

D gene: TRBD2
clone size: NA
V gene: TRBV4-3
CDR3 protein: CASSQEVAGGAYEQYF

D gene: TRBD1
clone size: NA
V gene: TRBV7-9
CDR3 protein: CANPDRADGNTIYF

D gene: TRBD2
clone size: NA
V gene: TRBV3-1/TRBV3-2
CDR3 protein: CASSQDFGLAGGYNEQFF

D gene: TRBD1
clone size: once
V gene: TRBV5-1
CDR3 protein: CASSFTAGGNNSPLHF

D gene: NA
clone size: once
V gene: TRBV7-4
CDR3 protein: CASSIPPRQDLHGYTF

D gene: TRBD1
clone size: NA
V gene: TRBV19
CDR3 protein: CASRTGQGNQPQHF

D gene: TRBD2
clone size: NA
V gene: TRBV5-6
CDR3 protein: CASSFPGGPDTGELFF

D gene: NA
clone size: NA
V gene: TRBV7-8
CDR3 protein: CASSLVDRPNQPQHF

D gene: NA
clone size: NA
V gene: TRBV15
CDR3 protein: CATSRGKQGLEKLLF

D gene: TRBD2
clone size: NA
V gene: TRBV15
CDR3 protein: CATSSGGGLVNTGELFF

D gene: NA
clone size: NA
V gene: TRBV5-8
CDR3 protein: CASSASLAGAFF

D gene: TRBD2
clone size: NA
V gene: TRBV19
CDR3 protein: CASRVGGGTGELFF

D gene: TRBD2
clone size: NA
V gene: TRBV9
CDR3 protein: CASSREGLGDTQYF

D gene: TRBD2
clone size: NA
V gene: TRBV15
CDR3 protein: CATSRAPEERDTDTQYF

D gene: NA
clone size: NA
V gene: TRBV18
CDR3 protein: CASSRDTGSYEQYF

D gene: NA
clone size: NA
V gene: TRBV3-1/TRBV3-2
CDR3 protein: CASSQTFPGDYGYTF

D gene: TRBD2
clone size: NA
V gene: TRBV29-1
CDR3 protein: CSVEAYGSEASGSVHEQYF

D gene: NA
clone size: NA
V gene: TRBV7-2
CDR3 protein: CASSLEVLTGLYGYTF

D gene: TRBD2
clone size: NA
V gene: TRBV6-1
CDR3 protein: CASSELAGGPYEQYF